The next 8 T cell receptor beta chains were all read from a single sample in a study of blood T cells in healthy people across ages. Then a second PCR, running roughly 7 to 11 cycles, was carried out with a sample-barcoded 5' primer and a J-beta primer mix. TCRdb called the 5' RACE reads again in MiXCR, with one record for every CDR3 protein. This table holds around 970,000 distinct CDR3 sequences, about 51% found once. Specimen: blood. The receptors come from a woman aged 60-75 years in good health.

The J gene is TRBJ2-1, the V gene TRBV11-1, with TRBD1 matching over 9 bases. This CDR3 contains 19 residues. Per germline, CDR1 SGHAT and CDR2 FQDESV (reference sequence). With 0 bases clipped from V and 8 bases from J, the junction kept 17 bases outside the gene matches. CDR3 region: CASSLARLGTGFNQDEQFF. CDR3 nucleotides: TGTGCCAGCAGCTTAGCCCGACTGGGGACAGGGTTCAATCAGGATGAGCAGTTCTTC.

This sequence joins TRBV7-9 and TRBJ2-5; D is unresolved. This CDR3 has 17 residues. Germline CDR1 and CDR2: SEHNR and FQNEAQ (reference sequence). Trimming removed 2 bases at V and 1 base at J, with 17 bases between. The CDR3 reads CASSLTYINRFQETQYF. The CDR3 DNA reads as TGTGCCAGCAGCTTAACCTATATAAACCGGTTCCAAGAGACCCAGTACTTC. Based on the CDR3 plus reference TRBV7-9 and TRBJ2-5, the full variable domain is DTGVSQNPRHKITKRGQNVTFRCDPISEHNRLYWYRQTLGQGPEFLTYFQNEAQLEKSRLLSDRFSAERPKGSFSTLEIQRTEQGDSAMYLCASSLTYINRFQETQYFGPGTRLLVL.

This clonotype has only a few counts. This sequence joins TRBV28 and TRBJ2-5; no firm D call. Judging by the DNA end, TRBJ2-7 fits better; the J call may be wrong. There are 14 residues in the CDR3. CDR1 and CDR2 from the germline V gene are MDHEN and SYDVKM. The CDR3 loop is CASTEGPSFGEQYF. CDR3 DNA: TGTGCCAGCACCGAAGGGCCGTCATTCGGCGAGCAGTACTTC.

This clonotype was observed a few times. The V call is TRBV29-1, the J call TRBJ1-2; 8 bases are shared with TRBD1. Germline CDR1 reads SQVTM; CDR2 reads ANQGSEA. Trimming removed 5 bases from V and 7 bases from J; junction bases left unmatched: 15. This CDR3 contains 15 residues. For the CDR3, the DNA is TGCAGCGTTCGACTTTACATCCAGGGGGCGGGTGGCTACACCTTC. It translates to CSVRLYIQGAGGYTF.

The chain joins TRBV15 to TRBJ1-2, with 11 positions matching TRBD1. The CDR3 has 17 amino acids. The germline V gene encodes CDR1 LNHNV and CDR2 YYDKDF (reference sequence). The V gene end was trimmed by 3 bases and the J gene end by 7 bases; junction bases not matched to a gene: 13. CDR3 sequence (DNA): TGTGCCACCAGCAGCGGGACAGGGGGTTGGAGTTTCGCTGGCTACACCTTC. Its translation: CATSSGTGGWSFAGYTF.

In DNA form, the CDR3 reads TGTGCCAGTAGTACCCTAAACGGGGGCTACACCTTC. Amino acid sequence: CASSTLNGGYTF. The chain has TRBV19 and TRBJ1-2; D remains ambiguous. The V and J ends lost 4 bases and 8 bases respectively, with 11 bases between them. The germline V gene has CDR1 LNHDA and CDR2 SQIVND (reference sequence). The CDR3 loop spans 12 amino acids. Variable domain in full (rest from reference TRBV19 and TRBJ1-2): DGGITQSPKYLFRKEGQNVTLSCEQNLNHDAMYWYRQDPGQGLRLIYYSQIVNDFQKGDIAEGYSVSREKKESFPLTVTSAQKNPTAFYLCASSTLNGGYTFGSGTRLTVV.

About this clonotype: At one end, the junction sequence differs from germline, possibly due to a read error. The rearrangement uses TRBV29-1 and TRBJ1-4; 7 bases are a match to TRBD1. CDR3 size: 16 residues. The V gene's germline CDR1 is SQVTM and CDR2 ANQGSEA. As DNA, the CDR3 is TGCAGCGTGGCGGGACAGACAGTTGCAACTAAGGAAAAACTGTTTTTT. It is translated as CSVAGQTVATKEKLFF.

DNA of the CDR3: TGTGGGAGCACAGATACCCAAGATACGCAGTATTTT. Encoded protein: CGSTDTQDTQYF. V gene TRBV28 combines with J gene TRBJ2-3; D uncertain. This CDR3 comprises 12 residues. Germline CDR1 MDHEN, CDR2 SYDVKM.